The subject of this entry is one TCR beta chain. What it binds is not known. This sample stems from a study of OX40 agonist ivuxolimab in advanced cancers. Across the whole study: An agonistic human IgG2 monoclonal antibody against OX40 (CD134) was given. Points from the study as a whole: At doses 0.1 to 3.0 mg/kg, CD4+ and CD8+ clones expanded.

Clones were sequenced by immunoSEQ multiplex PCR, and TCRdb holds only the in-frame ones, with some missing. The sample has over 75,000 clones, 87% seen once. This specimen consisted of CD4+ or CD8+ T cells sorted from blood, obtained in a trial of the OX40 agonist ivuxolimab. This sequence was found in an adult with an advanced solid tumor such as melanoma, head and neck, liver or kidney cancer.

CDR3 in DNA: TGCGCCAGCAGCCCCCGGACAGAGAGTGCGAATTCACCCCTCCACTTT. It is translated as CASSPRTESANSPLHF. The chain has TRBV4-1 and TRBJ1-6, with a possible D match to TRBD1 (6 bases). There are 16 residues in the CDR3. The V gene's germline CDR1 is MGHRA and CDR2 YSYEKL. V was shortened by 4 bases and J by 7 bases, with 17 bases between the two germline ends.